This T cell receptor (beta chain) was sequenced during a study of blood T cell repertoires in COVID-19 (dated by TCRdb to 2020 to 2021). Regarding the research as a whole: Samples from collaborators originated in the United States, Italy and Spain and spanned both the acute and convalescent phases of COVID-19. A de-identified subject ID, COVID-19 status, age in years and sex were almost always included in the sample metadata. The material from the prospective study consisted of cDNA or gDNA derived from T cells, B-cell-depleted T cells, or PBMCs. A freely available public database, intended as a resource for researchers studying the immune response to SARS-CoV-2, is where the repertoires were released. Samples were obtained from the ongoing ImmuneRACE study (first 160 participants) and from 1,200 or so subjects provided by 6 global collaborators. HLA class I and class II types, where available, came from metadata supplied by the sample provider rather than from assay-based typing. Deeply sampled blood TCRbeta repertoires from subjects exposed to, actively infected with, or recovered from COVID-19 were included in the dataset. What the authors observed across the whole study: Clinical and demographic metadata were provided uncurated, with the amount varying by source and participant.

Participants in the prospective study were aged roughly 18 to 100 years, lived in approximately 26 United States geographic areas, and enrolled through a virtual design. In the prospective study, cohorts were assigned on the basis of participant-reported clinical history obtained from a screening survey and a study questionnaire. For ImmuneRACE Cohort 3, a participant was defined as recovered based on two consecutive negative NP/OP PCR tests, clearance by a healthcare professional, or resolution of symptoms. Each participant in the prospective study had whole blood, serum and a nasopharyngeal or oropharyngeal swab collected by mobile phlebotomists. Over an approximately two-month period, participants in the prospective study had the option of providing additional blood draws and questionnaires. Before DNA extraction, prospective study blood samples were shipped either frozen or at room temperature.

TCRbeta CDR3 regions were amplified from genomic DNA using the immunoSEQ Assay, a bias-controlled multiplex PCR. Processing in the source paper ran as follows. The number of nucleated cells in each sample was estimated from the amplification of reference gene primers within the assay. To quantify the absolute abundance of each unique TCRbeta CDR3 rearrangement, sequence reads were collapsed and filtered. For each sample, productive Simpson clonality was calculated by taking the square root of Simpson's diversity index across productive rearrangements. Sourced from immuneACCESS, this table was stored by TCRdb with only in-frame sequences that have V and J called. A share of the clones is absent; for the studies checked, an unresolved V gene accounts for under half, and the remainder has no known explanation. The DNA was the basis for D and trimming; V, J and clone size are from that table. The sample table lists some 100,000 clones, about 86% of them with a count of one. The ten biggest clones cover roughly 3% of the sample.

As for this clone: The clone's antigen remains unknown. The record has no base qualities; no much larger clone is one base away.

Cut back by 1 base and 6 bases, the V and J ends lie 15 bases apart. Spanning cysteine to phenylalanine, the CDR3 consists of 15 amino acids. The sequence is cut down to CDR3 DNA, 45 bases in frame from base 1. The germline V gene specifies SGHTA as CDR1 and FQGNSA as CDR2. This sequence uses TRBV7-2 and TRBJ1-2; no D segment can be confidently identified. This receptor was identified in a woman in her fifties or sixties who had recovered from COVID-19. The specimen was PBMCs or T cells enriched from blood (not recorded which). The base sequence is TGTGCCAGCAGCTTAGACTTACCCCCGGGTGATGGCTACACCTTC. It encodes CASSLDLPPGDGYTF.